This T cell receptor (beta chain) was captured by sequencing in a study of blood T cell repertoires in COVID-19. Study in general: COVID-19 samples from acute and convalescent phases originated in the United States, Italy and Spain.

Authors' analysis steps: The assay estimated nucleated cells by amplifying reference gene primers. TCRdb's table, derived via immunoSEQ multiplex PCR, lists solely in-frame clones and lacks some. V and J calls and clone size are as listed in that table; D and trimming were resolved from the DNA. The sample yields 250,000 to 350,000 clones, about 90% seen once. CDR1 and CDR2 (germline): SGHTA, FQGNSA. The V and J ends lost 5 bases and 0 bases, in that order; junction bases with no gene match: 3. There are 14 residues in the CDR3. V and J are TRBV7-2 and TRBJ1-1; 7 positions match TRBD1. This clonotype was sampled from a man between 18 and 35 years old with active or convalescent COVID-19. Material: peripheral blood. CDR3 protein: CASSIGTVNTEAFF. The CDR3 bases are TGTGCCAGCAGCATAGGGACAGTGAACACTGAAGCTTTCTTT.